Listed here are 4 T cell receptor beta chains from one sample, sequenced in a study of CD8 T cells in ankylosing spondylitis. The study's findings and limits: Characteristic, it appeared, of ankylosing spondylitis blood was a TCR beta motif of fewer than 10 highly homologous variants.

Their antigens remain unidentified. TCRdb ran MiXCR on the 5' RACE reads and lists one entry per CDR3 protein. The data show 500,000 to 550,000 distinct CDR3 sequences, approximately 11% seen once. Sequencing was done on a sample of blood, either unsorted or a sorted T cell fraction (not recorded which). The receptor set was obtained from a male donor with ankylosing spondylitis.

This clonotype was picked up a small number of times. J is TRBJ1-2 and V is TRBV29-1; TRBD1 is a possible D gene (5 bases). Trimming took off 5 bases at V and 6 bases at J, with 13 bases between the two ends. Germline CDR1 reads SQVTM; CDR2 reads ANQGSEA. The CDR3 spans 12 residues. The CDR3: CSVWRDGNGYTF. CDR3 coding DNA: TGCAGCGTTTGGCGGGACGGGAATGGCTACACCTTC.

This clonotype was seen only a few times. Its ends do not fully match the called genes, so a read error is possible. The gene calls are TRBV2 and TRBJ2-1; TRBD2 agrees at 9 bases. Germline CDR1 SNHLY, CDR2 FYNNEI. This CDR3 spans 15 amino acids. The CDR3 protein is CASSEVAGVVNEQFF. CDR3 coding DNA: TGTGCCAGCAGCGAAGTAGCGGGAGTAGTGAATGAGCAGTTCTTC.

This clonotype was observed a handful of times. The rearrangement uses TRBV9 and TRBJ2-5, with D perhaps matching TRBD1 (6 bases). Per the germline V gene, CDR1 is SGDLS and CDR2 is YYNGEE. Trimming took off 2 bases at V and 2 bases at J, with 13 bases between the two ends. This CDR3 comprises 15 residues. The CDR3 DNA is TGTGCCAGCAGCGTCGACGGGACACGACAAGAGACCCAGTACTTC. It encodes CASSVDGTRQETQYF.

This clonotype was seen a few times. V usage is TRBV5-1 and J usage is TRBJ2-3, with 9 bases identical to TRBD2. Germline V gene sequence: CDR1 SGHRS, CDR2 YFSETQ. Trimming cost V 0 bases and J 0 bases; bases outside gene matches: 2. This CDR3 comprises 16 residues. For the CDR3, the DNA is TGCGCCAGCAGCTTGGTAACTAGCGGGAGCACAGATACGCAGTATTTT. It codes for CASSLVTSGSTDTQYF.